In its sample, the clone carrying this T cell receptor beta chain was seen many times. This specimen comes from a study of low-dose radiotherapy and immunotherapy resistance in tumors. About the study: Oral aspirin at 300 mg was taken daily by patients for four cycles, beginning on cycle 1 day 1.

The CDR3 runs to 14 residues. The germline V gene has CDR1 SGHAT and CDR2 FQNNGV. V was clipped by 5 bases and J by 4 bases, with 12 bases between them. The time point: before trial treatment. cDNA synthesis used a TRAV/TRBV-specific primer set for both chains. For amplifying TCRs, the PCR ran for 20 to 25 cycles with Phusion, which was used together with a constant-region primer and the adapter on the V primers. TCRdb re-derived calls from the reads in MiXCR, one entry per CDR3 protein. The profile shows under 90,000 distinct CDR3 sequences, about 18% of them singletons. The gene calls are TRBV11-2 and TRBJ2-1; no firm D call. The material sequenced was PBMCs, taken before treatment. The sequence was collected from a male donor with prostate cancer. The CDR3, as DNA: TGTGCCAGCAGCCAGAGGACCACATACAATGAGCAGTTCTTC. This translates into CASSQRTTYNEQFF.